The 7 T cell receptor beta chains reported below all come from one sample, sequenced in a study of T cell changes during pregnancy in multiple sclerosis. Produced via immunoSEQ multiplex PCR; TCRdb's table is partial and in-frame only. In the table there are approximately 41,000 clones, about nine tenths of which are singletons. Sequencing used PBMCs (not recorded whether the cells were cultured). Receptors were obtained from a female donor with multiple sclerosis, enrolled in a pregnancy study.

This chain joins TRBV5-6 and TRBJ2-7, with D unclear. Trimming took 4 bases from V and 2 from J, leaving 7 bases between them. CDR3 length: 12 residues. Germline lookup yields CDR1 SGHDT and CDR2 YYEEEE. CDR3 bases: TGTGCCAGCAGCCGGAAGGCCTACGAGCAGTACTTC. Its translation: CASSRKAYEQYF.

The rearrangement joins TRBV18 to TRBJ2-7; TRBD1 or TRBD2 may be the D gene (5 bases each). The germline V gene has CDR1 KGHSH and CDR2 LQKENI. This CDR3 is 15 amino acids long. The germline V and J ends were trimmed by 0 bases and 2 bases, with 11 bases remaining between them. As DNA, the CDR3 is TGTGCCAGCTCACCACCGTCGGGACGGACCTACGAGCAGTACTTC. Protein sequence: CASSPPSGRTYEQYF.

This chain connects TRBV9 to TRBJ2-6; either TRBD1 or TRBD2 may supply D (5 bases each). The CDR3 has 17 amino acids. Per germline, CDR1 SGDLS and CDR2 YYNGEE. The V end was cut by 2 bases, the J end by 0 bases, with 12 bases between. CDR3 nucleotide sequence: TGTGCCAGCAGCGTCGAGGGGAGAAACTCTGGGGCCAACGTCCTGACTTTC. This codes for CASSVEGRNSGANVLTF.

The rearrangement links TRBV28 to TRBJ2-5; TRBD1 matches at 11 bases. CDR1 is MDHEN, CDR2 SYDVKM, per germline. The CDR3 contains 13 residues. J was trimmed by 5 bases and V by 8 bases; bases with no gene match: 4. CDR3 region: CASRDRGGETQYF. Written as DNA, the CDR3 is TGTGCCAGCCGGGACAGGGGGGGGGAGACCCAGTACTTC.

The chain joins TRBV7-8 to TRBJ2-7; D not certain. The CDR3 contains 13 residues. V was clipped by 2 bases and J by 3 bases, with 8 bases between them. Germline values: CDR1 SGHVS, CDR2 FQNEAQ. CDR3 DNA sequence: TGTGCCAGCAGCTTACTCCAACGCTACGAGCAGTACTTC. It yields the protein CASSLLQRYEQYF.

The rearrangement uses TRBV30 and TRBJ2-3; 7 positions agree with TRBD2. This CDR3 contains 15 residues. V was clipped by 0 bases and J by 1 base; unmatched bases: 4. Germline lookup yields CDR1 GTSNPN and CDR2 SVGIG (reference sequence). In nucleotides, the CDR3 is TGTGCCTGGAGTGTACGAGGGAGGGGCACAGATACGCAGTATTTT. This sequence encodes CAWSVRGRGTDTQYF.

V usage is TRBV27 and J usage is TRBJ2-1; D perhaps matches TRBD2 (6 bases). CDR3 length: 15 residues. Deletions cut 5 bases from V and 7 bases from J, with 18 bases between. Germline assignment: CDR1 MNHEY and CDR2 SMNVEV (reference sequence). CDR3 residues: CASSPQILGGNEQFF. The CDR3 coding sequence is TGTGCCAGCAGTCCGCAGATCCTTGGGGGGAATGAGCAGTTCTTC.